This T cell receptor beta chain comes out of a study of CD8 T cells in Susac syndrome (dated by TCRdb to the late 2010s). For the wider study: The study used repertoire sequencing to test whether antigen drove CD8+ T cell activation and differentiation in Susac syndrome. Clonality of the CD8+ T cell repertoire was compared between more than 9 healthy donors, about 14 Susac syndrome patients and about 15 multiple sclerosis patients.

Remarks on this clonotype: The antigen it recognizes is unknown. No base quality information exists; no much larger clone differs at one position.

RNA was extracted using the RNeasy kit, and about 0.45 to 1 ug of the RNA was reverse transcribed with random hexamers. The immunoSEQ multiplex PCR assay, which covers 54 Vbeta and 13 Jbeta segments, was used to amplify TCR beta CDR3 regions. PCR amplification bias was corrected by using a synthetic template baseline for primer optimization and computational correction. The study's processing was this. Reads were assigned to V, D and J genes according to IMGT and analyzed in immunoSEQ Analyzer, with only productive sequences retained. Clonality was computed as one minus Shannon entropy normalized by log2 of the number of productive unique sequences. Public and private clones were assessed among the 100 most prevalent clones of each patient and control. Clones were defined as Susac-specific if absent from the healthy and MS cohorts, from 1052 published viral clones and from other ImmuneACCESS disease sequences. Using fastp at Q25 and MiXCR, TCRdb reprocessed the public reads and kept productive beta chains. Records with the same CDR3 protein are collapsed into one entry carrying the most frequent genes and DNA. What appears here as the V and J calls and clone size reflects TCRdb's work, not the paper's. Within this sample are 150,000 to 190,000 distinct CDR3 sequences, with around 95% of them counted one time only. Approximately 0.15% of the sample is in the top ten clones.

Peripheral blood CD8+ and CD4+ T cells from healthy donors, Susac syndrome patients and multiple sclerosis patients were profiled by high-throughput TCR beta sequencing. Multiple sclerosis controls were treatment-naive patients with stable or active relapsing-remitting disease fulfilling revised McDonald criteria. Bulk CD8+ and CD4+ T cells were purified by magnetic negative isolation, whereas CD8+ TEMRA cells were enriched by FACS. Blood was drawn into EDTA tubes, processed within 24 hours, and PBMCs were isolated by density gradient centrifugation. PBMCs destined for TCR sequencing were cryopreserved in liquid nitrogen and later thawed in a 37 °C water bath. The sorted or isolated CD4+, CD8+ and CD8+ TEMRA cells reached a purity of at least 90%. The V and J ends are trimmed by 2 bases and 2 bases, leaving 3 bases between them. The germline V gene (reference sequence) supplies CDR1 GTSNPN and CDR2 SVGIG. The CDR3 runs 12 residues from the cysteine to the phenylalanine. Only CDR3 DNA is held: 36 bases, read in frame from base 1.

The paper as a whole reports these results and caveats: The number of individuals in the TCR sequencing and HLA analysis was acknowledged as relatively small.

Source material: CD8+ T cells from PBMCs. This sequence uses TRBV30 and TRBJ2-2; the D gene lacks a confident call. This clonotype was sampled from a human donor with multiple sclerosis. The CDR3 corresponds to CAWSPNTGELFF. Here is the DNA: TGTGCCTGGAGTCCTAACACCGGGGAGCTGTTTTTT.